The T cell receptor beta chain described here comes from a study of blood T cell repertoires in COVID-19. Study background: The samples span acute and convalescent COVID-19 from the United States, Italy and Spain. In each case, the material was cDNA or gDNA derived from T cells, B-cell-depleted T cells, or PBMCs.

The method was immunoSEQ multiplex PCR; TCRdb's version includes in-frame clones alone and lacks a portion of them. The sample lists 80,000 to 95,000 clones, 91% occurring once. In germline, CDR1 is SGDLS, CDR2 YYNGEE. This CDR3 comprises 13 residues. The V and J ends lost 1 base and 13 bases respectively, with 17 bases between them. Sequencing was performed on peripheral blood. The clonotype comes from a human donor with active COVID-19. The donor label of this sample is uncertain. The chain has TRBV9 and TRBJ1-2; D call uncertain. The CDR3 is CASSVTARGEGTF. For the CDR3, the DNA is TGTGCCAGCAGCGTAACTGCGCGGGGTGAGGGCACCTTC.